One and the same sample provided the 14 T cell receptor beta chains below, sequenced in a study of early T cells in non-severe SARS-CoV-2 infection. TCRdb passed the 5' RACE reads through MiXCR, listing each CDR3 protein once. The sample has approximately 120,000 distinct CDR3 sequences; approximately 15% are singletons. Source material: whole blood. These receptor sequences come from an adult who was a healthcare worker with PCR-confirmed SARS-CoV-2 infection or an uninfected control (not recorded which).

As concerns this clonotype: The germline gene is not matched at one end of the junction; a read error may be the cause. This chain uses TRBV20-1 with TRBJ2-5, with D perhaps assigned TRBD1 or TRBD2 (5 bases each). Germline V lookup: CDR1 DFQATT, CDR2 SNEGSKA (reference sequence). The CDR3 length is 11 residues. CDR3 sequence reads: CSARLLLGTTF. The CDR3 DNA follows: TGCAGTGCTAGACTTCTCCTCGGGACGACCTTC.

This clonotype was observed a handful of times. The V call is TRBV13, the J call TRBJ2-1; possibly TRBD1 for D (6 bases). Germline V lookup: CDR1 PRHDT, CDR2 FYEKMQ (reference sequence). This CDR3 is 15 amino acids long. V shed 4 bases and J shed 9 bases, with 19 bases lying between them. The CDR3 protein is CASSSTFGQFGEQFF. DNA for the CDR3: TGTGCCAGCAGCTCCACATTCGGACAGTTCGGTGAGCAGTTCTTC.

The CDR3 region has the DNA TGCGCCAGCAGTCATAGACAGGGATTGGTAGATACGCAGTATTTT. It yields the protein CASSHRQGLVDTQYF. This chain joins TRBV5-1 and TRBJ2-3, with TRBD1 identical over 7 bases. Losses at the gene ends were 5 bases for V and 5 bases for J; bases not matched to a gene: 11. Germline assignment: CDR1 SGHRS and CDR2 YFSETQ. The length of the CDR3 is 15 residues.

V and J are TRBV30 and TRBJ1-5, with 7 bases identical to TRBD1. Per germline, CDR1 GTSNPN and CDR2 SVGIG (reference sequence). The J segment lost 0 bases and the V segment lost 3 bases, leaving 11 bases of the junction unmatched. This CDR3 region has 17 residues. The DNA of the CDR3 is TGTGCCTGGAGCAAGAACAGGGGCCGGTATAGCAATCAGCCCCAGCATTTT. Its protein is CAWSKNRGRYSNQPQHF.

This clonotype was observed a handful of times. This chain uses TRBV6-5 with TRBJ2-7; unclear D gene. The CDR3 has 14 amino acids. Trimming removed 2 bases from V and 1 base from J, with 9 bases in between. The germline V gene encodes CDR1 MNHEY and CDR2 SVGAGI. CDR3 sequence: CASSYGRTSYEQYF. The CDR3, as DNA: TGTGCCAGCAGTTACGGCAGAACATCCTACGAGCAGTACTTC.

This clonotype has only a few counts. The V call is TRBV7-9, the J call TRBJ1-2; D may be TRBD1 (5 bases). Germline CDR1 and CDR2: SEHNR and FQNEAQ (reference sequence). Trimming took 7 bases from V and 6 from J, leaving 9 bases between them. The length of the CDR3 is 11 residues. The CDR3 DNA sequence: TGTGCCAGCACCTTCAGGGATGGCTACACCTTC. It codes for CASTFRDGYTF.

This clonotype came up many times. The V call is TRBV10-2, the J call TRBJ1-6; D gene uncertain. Trimming stripped 7 bases from V and 9 bases from J, with 13 bases between. The CDR3 is 13 residues long. Looked up from germline, CDR1 is WSHSY and CDR2 is SAAADI. CDR3 sequence: CASMVWLSSPLHF. CDR3 coding DNA: TGCGCCAGCATGGTATGGTTGAGTTCACCCCTCCACTTT.

This clonotype was seen only once. V gene TRBV12-3 or TRBV12-4 combines with J gene TRBJ2-1, with 10 bases lining up with TRBD2. The CDR3 is made up of 14 amino acids. Unmatched junction bases numbered 7, after V lost 7 bases and J lost 7 bases. For the CDR3, the DNA is TGTGCCAGCAAAAATAGCGGGGGGTTGAATGAGCAGTTCTTC. Amino acid sequence: CASKNSGGLNEQFF.

This clonotype was seen ten or more times. Compared with germline, one end of the junction differs, possibly owing to a read error. The rearrangement uses TRBV14 and TRBJ2-1; maybe TRBD2 (6 bases). Per germline, CDR1 SGHDN and CDR2 FVKESK. The CDR3 totals 17 residues. The CDR3 reads CASSQEEPRLVDNGQFF. CDR3 nucleotides: TGTGCCAGCAGCCAAGAGGAACCGAGACTAGTAGACAATGGGCAGTTCTTC.

A word on this clonotype: The missing conserved phenylalanine or tryptophan at the end of this CDR3 makes a read error likely. The DNA is left out, because the CDR3 cannot be placed on it with certainty; the CDR3 is given as TCRdb lists it. This chain links TRBV3-1 with TRBJ2-3; TRBD1 is the table's D call, not checked against the DNA. Per germline, CDR1 LGHDT and CDR2 YNNKEL (reference sequence). Termini included, the CDR3 measures 13 amino acids. CDR3 region: CASSPGQGSPLSL.

This clonotype was observed at least ten times. The genes are TRBV7-2 and TRBJ2-3; TRBD1 is a possible D gene (5 bases). The germline V gene encodes CDR1 SGHTA and CDR2 FQGNSA. The V end lost 3 bases, the J end lost 6 bases, and 19 bases lay between the germline ends. The CDR3 is made up of 16 amino acids. This chain's CDR3 is CASSFGVHRSLDTQYF. DNA for the CDR3: TGTGCCAGCAGCTTTGGCGTCCACAGGAGTCTGGATACGCAGTATTTT.

The chain links TRBV12-3 or TRBV12-4 to TRBJ2-3; D perhaps matches TRBD2 (6 bases). The CDR3 is 12 amino acids. Deletions cut 5 bases from V and 4 bases from J, with 7 bases between. DNA of the CDR3: TGTGCCAGCAGTAGCGGGTCAGATACGCAGTATTTT. Protein sequence: CASSSGSDTQYF.

About this clonotype: The junction shows a germline mismatch at one end, possibly a read error. This chain links TRBV20-1 with TRBJ2-1; no firm D call. The CDR3 spans 12 residues. Germline CDR1 DFQATT, CDR2 SNEGSKA (reference sequence). This CDR3 is CSARVRNNEQFF. The CDR3, as DNA: TGCAGTGCCAGAGTTAGGAACAATGAGCAGTTCTTC.

The sample holds a few counts of this clonotype. The chain couples TRBV7-2 to TRBJ2-3; D is possibly TRBD2 (6 bases). V was clipped by 5 bases and J by 5 bases, with 11 bases between them. The germline CDR1 and CDR2 sequences are SGHTA and FQGNSA. The CDR3 sequence is 13 residues long. The DNA for the CDR3 is TGTGCCAGCAGCCGGGGACTCCGAGATACGCAGTATTTT. Protein: CASSRGLRDTQYF.